Included here is one T cell receptor (beta chain) sequence, with context. There are many counts of this clonotype. The antigen it binds to is not known. Per-base quality was not reported, and no clone a single base away is much larger than it. No patient had a history of other malignancies or prior chemotherapy or radiotherapy, and all had node-negative disease on CT and PET/CT. At each of two time points, about 6 milliliters of peripheral venous blood were collected in EDTA tubes. Ficoll-Paque Plus density-gradient centrifugation was used to isolate PBMCs. Immediately after collection, samples were stored at -80 degrees C until analysis. V loses 4 bases at its end and J loses 3 bases; junction bases beyond the gene matches: 8. CDR1 and CDR2 (SQVTM, ANQGSEA) derive from the germline V gene. The CDR3 measures 14 amino acids from cysteine to phenylalanine. Of all the DNA, just the CDR3 is kept, 42 bases in frame from base 1.

The sample is drawn from a study of prognosis after radiotherapy for stage I lung cancer (dated by TCRdb to the early 2020s). Regarding the research as a whole: Between April 2018 and January 2019, around 19 stage I NSCLC patients were enrolled in Nanjing, China. Newly diagnosed primary stage I lung tumors were found in approximately 15 patients, while oligometastatic NSCLC after surgical resection of the primary tumor was found in roughly five. Every patient was deemed medically inoperable, around eleven because of comorbidities and 7 because they refused surgery. The cohort included 10 to 15 men and several women, with a median age of about 70 years and a range of about 53 to 95 years. Some twelve patients had adenocarcinoma and seven had squamous cell carcinoma as the tumor histology. Image-guided IMRT or VMAT was used to deliver SBRT in 3 to 5 fractions at a biologically effective dose of at least 100 Gy. No patient received concurrent therapy alongside SBRT. About 20% of the 19 patients developed distant metastases after SBRT, at a median of roughly 7 months; the other 15 showed no significant progression. Peripheral blood TCR beta repertoires were profiled in stage I NSCLC patients before and after stereotactic body radiotherapy, and the repertoires were related to distant failure. The study took one blood sample before SBRT and one after SBRT from each of roughly 20 patients and sequenced all 38 samples.

Two rounds of multiplex PCR were performed to amplify the TCR beta CDR3 region from genomic DNA. In the first round of PCR, primers specific to each TRBV and TRBJ gene were used, and the primer sequences are filed in Chinese patent CN105087789A. The second PCR round used universal primers. The Roche High Pure PCR Template Preparation Kit was used to extract genomic DNA from the frozen PBMCs. Paired-end sequencing with 151 bp reads was performed on the libraries using an Illumina HiSeq 3000. Processing in the source paper ran as follows. CutAdapt was used to remove raw reads lacking the multiplex PCR primer sequences. High-quality paired reads were merged into contigs with PEAR. By aligning each contig to reference sequences, MiXCR assigned the TRB V, D and J gene segments to that contig. CDR3 sequences were clustered by base quality and sequence similarity to remove sequencing errors. Shannon entropy, normalized by the natural log of the productive TCR sequence number, served as the measure of diversity. Clonality was defined as one minus Shannon entropy divided by the natural log of the number of unique clonotypes. Progression-free survival cut-offs for repertoire metrics were chosen using the Youden index of ROC curves, with analyses run in R 3.5.3. Through fastp at Q25 and MiXCR, TCRdb rebuilt clones from the public reads, retaining in-frame beta chains. Every entry covers one CDR3 protein and lists the most common genes and DNA from its rows. These V and J calls rely on TCRdb rather than the paper's analysis. Present in this sample are 20,000 to 30,000 distinct CDR3 sequences, approximately 39% of which were seen just once. Together, the top ten hold about 22% of the sample.

Here is what the overall study found, with its caveats: TRBV and TRBJ usage frequencies reportedly varied with metastasis status, involving two V genes at baseline and several V and two J genes after SBRT. No adjustment for multiple comparisons was applied to any of the reported P values. Post-SBRT Shannon entropy and its change from baseline were lower in patients who developed distant metastases; baseline Shannon entropy was not associated with metastases. After SBRT, the number of unique TCR clones decreased (median about 9,900 before versus some 7,000 after; Wilcoxon paired P=0.011). The study was limited by the small cohort and short follow-up, and independent validation of the study findings is required. Whether the expanded TCR clones were tumor-specific was not determined.

Recombination joined TRBV29-1 with TRBJ2-7, with 8 central nucleotides matching TRBD1. This TCR derives from a donor at least 50 years old with non-small cell lung cancer. Sample: PBMCs, taken before or after stereotactic body radiation therapy (not recorded which). The nucleotide sequence is given as TGCAGCGTTGGTGGACAGGGCTCGTTCTACGAGCAGTACTTC. This sequence encodes CSVGGQGSFYEQYF.